A selection of T cell receptor beta chains follows, all from one sample in a study of T cells after posttransplantation cyclophosphamide. Sequencing was performed with immunoSEQ multiplex PCR; in TCRdb, only in-frame clones are kept and a portion is missing. This sample has 30,000 to 40,000 clones, with about 90% found just once. Sequenced: PBMCs. The source is a woman between 35 and 50 years old with a blood cancer, CMV-positive, and with a related stem cell donor. CDR3s include the opening cysteine and the closing phenylalanine or tryptophan.

V gene	J gene	CDR3 protein
TRBV11-1	TRBJ1-1	CASSLEVTTEAFF
TRBV4-3	TRBJ1-2	CASSQDLGERGNYGYTF
TRBV4-1	TRBJ1-1	CASSQGRGRGLGTEAFF
TRBV18	TRBJ1-5	CASSPGQGRHQPQHF
TRBV7-8	TRBJ1-1	CASSLGSAGNTEAFF
TRBV19	TRBJ2-7	CASQGRTYEQYF
TRBV9	TRBJ1-3	CASSPTGVSGNTIYF
TRBV4-1	TRBJ2-5	CASSQGLAGGPGETQYF
TRBV19	TRBJ1-1	CASSIGRQVGTEAFF
TRBV12-5	TRBJ2-6	CASGLVQGAGGANVLTF
TRBV5-1	TRBJ2-1	CASSSQPKLAGGPGEQFF
TRBV5-1	TRBJ2-2	CASSLELLNTGELFF
TRBV27	TRBJ1-6	CASSTRQGTDSPLHF
TRBV5-1	TRBJ1-5	CASSLGDLTGSQPQHF
TRBV5-4	TRBJ2-7	CASRNLGQSYEQYF
TRBV27	TRBJ2-3	CASRGGIADTQYF
TRBV5-8	TRBJ2-1	CASSFSWRNEQFF
TRBV10-2	TRBJ1-1	CASRRRQGNTEAFF